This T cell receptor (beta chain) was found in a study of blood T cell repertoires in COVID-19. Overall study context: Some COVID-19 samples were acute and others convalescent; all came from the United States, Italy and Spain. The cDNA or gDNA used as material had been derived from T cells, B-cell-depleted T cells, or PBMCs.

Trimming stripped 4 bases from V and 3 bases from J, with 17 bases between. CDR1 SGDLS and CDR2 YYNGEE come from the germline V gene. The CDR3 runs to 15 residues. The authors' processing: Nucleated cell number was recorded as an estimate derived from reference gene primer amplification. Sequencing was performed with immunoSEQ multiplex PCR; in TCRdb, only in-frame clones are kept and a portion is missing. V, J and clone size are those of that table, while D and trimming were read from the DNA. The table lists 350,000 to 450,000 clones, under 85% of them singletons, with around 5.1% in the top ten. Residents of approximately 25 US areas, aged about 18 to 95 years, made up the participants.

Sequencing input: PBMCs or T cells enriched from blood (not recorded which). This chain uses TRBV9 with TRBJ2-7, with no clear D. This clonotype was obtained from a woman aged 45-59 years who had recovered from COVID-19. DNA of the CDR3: TGTGCCAGCAGCTCCCATTACGGCGGAAACTACGAGCAGTACTTC. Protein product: CASSSHYGGNYEQYF.